Presented here are 2 T cell receptor beta chains from one specimen sequenced in a study of graft-versus-host responses after intestinal transplantation. Assay used: immunoSEQ multiplex PCR; TCRdb lists only in-frame clones, some missing. The table lists around 89,000 clones, about 90% of them singletons. For these TCRs, the target antigens are not known. This specimen consisted of unstimulated CD8+ T cells sorted from spleen or lymph node cells, obtained before transplant. The receptors were gathered from a human donor who was the organ donor for an intestinal transplant.

Details on this clone: Mismatch with germline at one junction end may stem from a read error. The chain has TRBV7-7 and TRBJ2-7; 11 bases are a match to TRBD1. CDR1 SSHAT and CDR2 FNYEAQ come from the germline V gene (reference sequence). The CDR3 totals 14 residues. The chain's CDR3 is CASSPGTGGYEQYF. In nucleotides, the CDR3 is TGTGCTAGCAGCCCCGGGACAGGGGGGTACGAGCAGTACTTC.

This clone occurred once. This chain uses TRBV7-9 with TRBJ2-5; 9 bases align to TRBD2. The ends lost 4 bases at V and 9 bases at J; junction bases unmatched: 6. The germline V gene has CDR1 SEHNR and CDR2 FQNEAQ (reference sequence). This CDR3 has 13 residues. The CDR3 DNA sequence: TGTGCCAGCAGCTACCTAGCGGGGACGGCCCAGTACTTC. This encodes CASSYLAGTAQYF.